The source of this T cell receptor (beta chain) is a study of blood T cell repertoires in COVID-19. The CDR3 runs 15 residues. The V gene end was trimmed by 3 bases and the J gene end by 1 base; junction bases not matched to a gene: 4. CDR1 and CDR2 (germline): SGHRS, YFSETQ. Assay used: immunoSEQ multiplex PCR; TCRdb lists only in-frame clones, some missing. The sample records under 300,000 clones, around four fifths being singletons. The sequenced material came from peripheral blood. The chain joins TRBV5-1 to TRBJ1-1, with 9 bases matching TRBD1. The clonotype comes from a young man who had recovered from COVID-19. The DNA of the CDR3 is TGCGCCAGCAGCTGGGACAGGGCTAAGAACACTGAAGCTTTCTTT. It codes for CASSWDRAKNTEAFF.